A selection of T cell receptor beta chains follows, all from one sample in a study of T cells in Graves' hyperthyroidism and ophthalmopathy. TCRdb re-analysed the multiplex PCR reads in MiXCR, keeping a single row per CDR3 protein. The sample holds around 440,000 distinct CDR3 sequences; 15% to 18% are singletons and the top ten take 11% to 15%. The specimen sequenced was blood. These TCRs come from a woman younger than 35 with Graves' hyperthyroidism. Each CDR3 is given with its conserved first and last residue. D genes are given only for firm matches. Not every row has a clone size; where given, it reads once, few, many or a size class.

abundance | j_gene | v_gene | d_gene | CDR3nt | CDR3aa
NA | TRBJ2-1 | TRBV6-1 | TRBD1 | TGTGCCAGCAGCACAGGGGTAAATGAGCAGTTCTTC | CASSTGVNEQFF
NA | TRBJ1-5 | TRBV18 | NA | TGTGCCAGCTCACCAGGGGGCGGCCCCAATCAGCCCCAGCATTTT | CASSPGGGPNQPQHF
NA | TRBJ1-1 | TRBV20-1 | NA | TGCAGTGCTGCTTTGGACCGTGGGTCTGAAGCTTTCTTT | CSAALDRGSEAFF
many | TRBJ2-3 | TRBV2 | NA | TGTGCCAGCAGTGAAGTCAGGGTAACGCAGTATTTT | CASSEVRVTQYF
many | TRBJ1-1 | TRBV7-2 | NA | TGTGCCAGCAGCCTGGGGCCCTATCCTGAAGCTTTCTTT | CASSLGPYPEAFF
many | TRBJ1-1 | TRBV27 | TRBD1 | TGTGCCAGCAGGACGACAGGGACCACTGAAGCTTTCTTT | CASRTTGTTEAFF
many | TRBJ1-1 | TRBV6-1 | NA | TGTGCCAGCAGTATGGCAGGGACCAACACTGAAGCTTTCTTT | CASSMAGTNTEAFF
few | TRBJ2-5 | TRBV5-1 | TRBD2 | TGCGCCAGCAGCGTAGCGGGGGGGAACCAAGAGACCCAGTACTTC | CASSVAGGNQETQYF
many | TRBJ2-7 | TRBV11-2 | NA | TGTGCCAGCAGCTTAAAGGTAACGGGTGCCCACGAGCAGTACTTC | CASSLKVTGAHEQYF
NA | TRBJ2-3 | TRBV6-1 | TRBD2 | TGTGCCAGCAGATCCGGACTAGCGGAATTCACAGATACGCAGTATTTT | CASRSGLAEFTDTQYF
few | TRBJ1-4 | TRBV20-1 | NA | TGCAGTGCTAGAGATATCGACGAAAAACTGTTTTTT | CSARDIDEKLFF
many | TRBJ2-7 | TRBV12-3/TRBV12-4 | NA | TGTGCCAGCAGCCCCGGGACGGGACACTACGAGCAGTACTTC | CASSPGTGHYEQYF
few | TRBJ1-2 | TRBV29-1 | NA | TGCAGCGTTGCTGACAGCATCTATGGCTACACCTTC | CSVADSIYGYTF
many | TRBJ2-2 | TRBV24-1 | TRBD2 | TGTGCCACCAGTGACCGCGGAAGCCTAGCGGGAGGGGACACCGGGGAGCTGTTTTTT | CATSDRGSLAGGDTGELFF
few | TRBJ2-5 | TRBV12-3/TRBV12-4 | NA | TGTGCCAGCAGCCGCGACCTGGTGGTAGAGACCCAGTACTTC | CASSRDLVVETQYF
few | TRBJ2-1 | TRBV5-1 | NA | TGCGCCAGCAGCTTATCAGGGGTTGAGCAGTTCTTC | CASSLSGVEQFF
many | TRBJ1-4 | TRBV28 | TRBD1 | TGTGCCAGCAGTTCCGACAGGGGAGGTGGTGAAAAACTGTTTTTT | CASSSDRGGGEKLFF
many | TRBJ2-5 | TRBV18 | NA | TGTGCCAGCTCACCATCAGGCTATACCGGGACTTTGAAAGAGACCCAGTACTTC | CASSPSGYTGTLKETQYF
many | TRBJ2-3 | TRBV12-3/TRBV12-4 | TRBD2 | TGTGCCAGCAGTTTCCCGCCGGGACTAGCGGACCCAGATACGCAGTATTTT | CASSFPPGLADPDTQYF
many | TRBJ2-3 | TRBV6-5 | TRBD1 | TGTGCCAGCAGTTACGGACAGGGTACAGATACGCAGTATTTT | CASSYGQGTDTQYF
few | TRBJ2-5 | TRBV12-3/TRBV12-4 | NA | TGTGCCAGCAGTTTAGCGCGAGGTTCCGAGACCCAGTACTTC | CASSLARGSETQYF
NA | TRBJ1-4 | TRBV11-3 | NA | TGTGCCAGCGGCTTAATGTCAGCGACGGGTAATGAAAAACTGTTTTTT | CASGLMSATGNEKLFF
few | TRBJ2-7 | TRBV19 | NA | TGTGCCAGTAGTAAGGACAGCGACTCCTACGAGCAGTACTTC | CASSKDSDSYEQYF
NA | TRBJ2-7 | TRBV28 | TRBD2 | TGTGCCAGCAGTTTACCTAGCGGGGCCCTGATCTACGAGCAGTACTTC | CASSLPSGALIYEQYF
NA | TRBJ2-5 | TRBV4-1 | NA | TGCGCCAGCAGCCAAGTGGGACTGTCCTCAGAGACCCAGTACTTC | CASSQVGLSSETQYF
few | TRBJ1-2 | TRBV6-5 | NA | TGTGCCAGCAGTTACAGTCCTCTCTATGGCTACACCTTC | CASSYSPLYGYTF
many | TRBJ2-7 | TRBV6-2/TRBV6-3 | NA | TGTGCCAGCCCCACGGGAGCGGTCCTAGACTACGAGCAGTACTTC | CASPTGAVLDYEQYF
NA | TRBJ1-3 | TRBV7-8 | NA | TGTGCCAGCAGCTTAACGCTCACCTCTGGAAACACCATATATTTT | CASSLTLTSGNTIYF
once | TRBJ1-1 | TRBV4-2 | NA | TGTGCCAGCAGCCAGATGGGCTTGAGGAACGTGAACACTGAAGCTTTCTTT | CASSQMGLRNVNTEAFF
many | TRBJ2-7 | TRBV28 | NA | TGTGCCAGCAGTTTGGCGGTTCCCGCATGGCCCTACGAGCAGTACTTC | CASSLAVPAWPYEQYF
NA | TRBJ2-2 | TRBV12-5 | TRBD2 | TGTGCTAGTGGACGTAGCGGGAGTTATTCGGGGGAGCTGTTTTTT | CASGRSGSYSGELFF
many | TRBJ1-2 | TRBV20-1 | NA | TGCAGTGCCACGCGACAGGTGGAGGGCTACACCTTC | CSATRQVEGYTF
NA | TRBJ2-7 | TRBV11-2 | NA | TGTGCCAGCAGCCGACCAGCCTCCTACGAGCAGTACTTC | CASSRPASYEQYF
NA | TRBJ2-1 | TRBV29-1 | NA | TGCAGCGTTGAAGCCGTCCGAGACCTTCCTGGGTCCTACAATGAGCAGTTCTTC | CSVEAVRDLPGSYNEQFF
many | TRBJ2-1 | TRBV11-3 | NA | TGTGCCAGCAGCTCTGTGACTAGTGCAACCTACAATGAGCAGTTCTTC | CASSSVTSATYNEQFF
once | TRBJ2-1 | TRBV7-2 | NA | TGTGCCAGCAGGCCCATCAATGAGCAGTTCTTC | CASRPINEQFF
few | TRBJ1-1 | TRBV11-2 | TRBD1 | TGTGCCAGCAGCGCGGACAGGGTGCGTACTGAAGCTTTCTTT | CASSADRVRTEAFF
NA | TRBJ1-2 | TRBV12-3/TRBV12-4 | NA | TGTGCCAGCAGACCCGGGACATGGATGGCTGGCTACACCTTC | CASRPGTWMAGYTF
few | TRBJ2-1 | TRBV4-1 | TRBD2 | TGCGCCAGCAGCCAGCCGCGGGAGCCCCTTTACAATGAGCAGTTCTTC | CASSQPREPLYNEQFF
NA | TRBJ2-1 | TRBV15 | NA | TGTGCCACCAGCGGAAGTGACTCTTTTTACTTCAATGAGCAGTTCTTC | CATSGSDSFYFNEQFF
many | TRBJ1-1 | TRBV28 | NA | TGTGCCAGCCGTCCGGGACCGTCCGGCAGGACTGAAGCTTTCTTT | CASRPGPSGRTEAFF
NA | TRBJ2-7 | TRBV7-9 | TRBD1 | TGTGCCAGCACTCCTGGACAGGCGCCCGAGCAGTACTTC | CASTPGQAPEQYF
NA | TRBJ2-2 | TRBV18 | TRBD2 | TGTGCCAGCTCACCAATTAGCGGGGGCCGCGCCGGGGAGCTGTTTTTT | CASSPISGGRAGELFF
many | TRBJ1-2 | TRBV12-3/TRBV12-4 | NA | TGTGCCAGCAGTTTAAACGGCTATGGCTACACCTTC | CASSLNGYGYTF
NA | TRBJ1-5 | TRBV6-2/TRBV6-3 | NA | TGTGCCAGCACCCGCCCCGACAATCAGCCCCAGCATTTT | CASTRPDNQPQHF
few | TRBJ1-5 | TRBV6-1 | NA | TGTGCCAGCAGCCCCCACAGGGTGTTCGGCAATCAGCCCCGGCATTTT | CASSPHRVFGNQPRHF
NA | TRBJ1-3 | TRBV7-2 | NA | TGTGCCAGCAGCTCGGACAGTCACTCTGGAAACACCATATATTTT | CASSSDSHSGNTIYF
few | TRBJ1-1 | TRBV18 | NA | TGTGCCAGCTCACCCCTACAACAGGGAGATACTGAAGCTTTCTTT | CASSPLQQGDTEAFF
NA | TRBJ2-3 | TRBV24-1 | NA | TGTGCCACCAGTGATTTCATCCCAGATACGCAGTATTTT | CATSDFIPDTQYF
few | TRBJ1-1 | TRBV20-1 | NA | TGCAGTGCTAAACACCCACCTGAAGCTTTCTTT | CSAKHPPEAFF